What follows is one TCR beta chain and its context. The repertoire was sequenced with immunoSEQ multiplex PCR; TCRdb's copy has only in-frame clones and lacks some. The sample has 950,000 to 1,100,000 clones, more than 75% seen once. Trimming took 4 bases from V and 11 from J, leaving 26 bases between them. Germline CDR1 reads SEHNR; CDR2 reads FQNEAQ (reference sequence). This CDR3 comprises 16 residues. The sample belongs to a study of shared clonotypes between healthy human individuals. The receptor comes from a man aged 18 to 35 in good health. Some clones in this sample may be carry-over from other donors' samples. The rearrangement uses TRBV7-9 and TRBJ1-1; D possibly corresponds to TRBD1 (5 bases). The sample comprised memory CD4+ T cells from PBMCs. The subset here: CD45RA-negative fraction. CDR3 nucleotide sequence: TGTGCCAGCAGCTCGCCCGGGGGTGCAGTTGACCTTGAGGCTTTCTTT. Its protein product is CASSSPGGAVDLEAFF.